This paragraph covers one T cell receptor beta chain sequence. The antigen remains undetermined. Germline CDR1 and CDR2: SGHVS and FQNEAQ. Trimming left V 1 base short and J 10 bases short, with 13 bases between. The CDR3 covers 13 residues. This specimen belongs to a study of T-cell memory formation after mild COVID-19. Whole-study results and caveats: Some SARS-CoV-2-responding clones were already detected in memory before infection.

UMIs and sample barcodes were carried by the TCR alpha and TCR beta cDNA libraries that 5'RACE produced using constant-segment primers. TCRdb used MiXCR to reprocess the 5' RACE reads, holding one entry per CDR3 protein. Among 90,000 to 130,000 distinct CDR3 sequences listed, about 18% were seen once. This rearrangement joins TRBV7-8 to TRBJ1-2, with D perhaps matching TRBD1 (6 bases). This TCR came from a man between 18 and 29 years old who had mild COVID-19 (a few samples of this study predate the infection). Cell type and time point are not known. Sample: PBMCs or a T cell subset sorted from them (not recorded which). CDR3 sequence (DNA): TGTGCCAGCAGCTTAGGGTGGGGGGCCACCTACACCTTC. Its protein is CASSLGWGATYTF.